Below, 11 T cell receptor beta chains from the same sample are listed, as sequenced in a study of CXCR3-negative and CXCR3-positive naive CD8 T cells. TRB cDNA was prepared as libraries by UMI-labeled 5' RACE. TCRdb reanalyzed the 5' RACE reads and collapses them to one entry per CDR3 protein, without DNA. The sample table sets out about 5,800 distinct CDR3 sequences. The sample taken for sequencing was naive CXCR3- CD8+ T cells from blood. The sample's subset: CD45RO-CCR7+CD27+CD95- naive CD8+ T cells lacking CXCR3 (TNR3-). Receptor source: a human donor in good health. Some clones in this sample may be carry-over from other donors' samples.

This chain uses TRBV3-1 with TRBJ2-4; TCRdb's assignment of TRBD1 cannot be checked, as there is no DNA. CDR1 LGHDT and CDR2 YNNKEL come from the germline V gene (reference sequence). The CDR3 spans 14 residues. The CDR3 loop is CASTDRPFQNIQYF.

The chain employs TRBV9 and TRBJ2-2; absent DNA, TCRdb's TRBD2 call cannot be checked. This CDR3 comprises 14 residues. Germline V gene sequence: CDR1 SGDLS, CDR2 YYNGEE. This CDR3 is CASSVAREAGELFF.

This clonotype shows up as medium-sized by frequency. The V and J genes are TRBV20-1 and TRBJ1-1; the D gene TCRdb calls, TRBD1, cannot be checked with no DNA. The CDR3 sequence is 13 residues long. Germline CDR1 reads DFQATT; CDR2 reads SNEGSKA (reference sequence). The CDR3 loop reads CSAYGGWGTEAFF.

CDR3 protein: CASKSGTGFNYEQYF. This chain joins TRBV19 and TRBJ2-7; TCRdb picks TRBD1, but there is no DNA to check that call. Germline CDR1 reads LNHDA; CDR2 reads SQIVND (reference sequence). The CDR3 extends over 15 amino acids.

The gene calls are TRBV27 and TRBJ2-1; the D gene TCRdb calls, TRBD1, cannot be checked with no DNA. CDR1 is MNHEY, CDR2 SMNVEV, per germline (reference sequence). There are 15 residues in the CDR3. The CDR3 protein is CASSLIYGDRYEQFF.

This chain joins TRBV7-2 and TRBJ2-3. The CDR3 sequence is 13 residues long. Germline assignment: CDR1 SGHTA and CDR2 FQGNSA. This chain's CDR3 is CASSSGVSDTQYF. The whole variable domain, filled in from reference TRBV7-2 and TRBJ2-3, reads GAGVSQSPSNKVTEKGKDVELRCDPISGHTALYWYRQSLGQGLEFLIYFQGNSAPDKSGLPSDRFSAERTGGSVSTLTIQRTQQEDSAVYLCASSSGVSDTQYFGPGTRLTVL.

This chain connects TRBV25-1 to TRBJ2-5; TCRdb calls TRBD1, which cannot be checked without DNA. Per germline, CDR1 MGHDK and CDR2 SYGVNS. This CDR3 contains 14 residues. The CDR3 here is CDSSRRVSGETQYF.

The rearrangement links TRBV5-1 to TRBJ1-1. The CDR3 is made up of 11 amino acids. Per germline, CDR1 SGHRS and CDR2 YFSETQ. The CDR3 loop reads CASSLGGEAFF.

V and J are TRBV15 and TRBJ2-1; there is no DNA to check the TCRdb D call of TRBD1. The CDR3 runs 14 residues. CDR1 and CDR2 from the germline V gene are LNHNV and YYDKDF (reference sequence). CDR3 loop: CATSREQDYNEQFF. The full variable domain, with the rest looked up from reference TRBV15 and TRBJ2-1, is DAMVIQNPRYQVTQFGKPVTLSCSQTLNHNVMYWYQQKSSQAPKLLFHYYDKDFNNEADTPDNFQSRRPNTSFCFLDIRSPGLGDTAMYLCATSREQDYNEQFFGPGTRLTVL.

The chain joins TRBV7-9 to TRBJ2-1; the D call from TCRdb, TRBD1, cannot be confirmed without DNA. The CDR3 length is 11 residues. CDR1 and CDR2 (germline): SEHNR, FQNEAQ (reference sequence). The CDR3 is CASSWGDEQFF.

This chain connects TRBV12-3 or TRBV12-4 to TRBJ1-2; without DNA, the TCRdb call of TRBD1 cannot be checked. The CDR3 consists of 13 residues. The CDR3: CASSLEGTDGYTF.